Reported below is one TCR beta chain. The antigen remains undetermined. Primers for the PCR totalled 60 Vbeta and 13 Jbeta. TCRdb's table, derived via immunoSEQ multiplex PCR, lists solely in-frame clones and lacks some. The table has over 150,000 clones, approximately 76% seen once. This sample was taken from a study of cytomegalovirus exposure and HLA in healthy donors. The study, taken as a whole, reports: Relative to equally common others, HLA-associated TCR beta chains showed greater clonal expansion in a later analysis. There were reportedly fewer N-insertions in an Asian-associated ancestry cluster than the approximately 670-donor mean, in a later analysis. The HLA-A and HLA-B alleles of most subjects were reportedly predicted accurately from TCR beta sequences.

With 1 base clipped from V and 4 bases from J, the junction kept 13 bases outside the gene matches. CDR3 length equals 18 residues. Germline-derived CDR1 and CDR2 are SGHDT and YYEEEE. The specimen sequenced was PBMCs. This receptor was obtained from a man aged 60 to 75 in good health and CMV-seronegative. V is TRBV5-6 and J is TRBJ2-5; 10 bases are a match to TRBD2. The chain's CDR3 is CASSLMGLAMDIIETQYF. CDR3 DNA: TGTGCCAGCAGCTTGATGGGACTAGCGATGGATATTATAGAGACCCAGTACTTC.